The source of this T cell receptor beta chain is a study of radiation and T cells in renal cell carcinoma. Per the germline V gene, CDR1 is LGHNA and CDR2 is YNFKEQ. This CDR3 comprises 15 residues. Unmatched junction bases numbered 10, after V lost 5 bases and J lost 6 bases. Study results and limitations: From baseline, blood top tumor clonotypes peaked at 2 weeks post-radiation.

Time point defined: blood 2 weeks post-SBRT. The treatment is: 15 Gy SBRT to primary tumor, nephrectomy 4 weeks later. Turning to this clone: Its antigen is as yet unknown.

Sequencing used immunoSEQ multiplex PCR; TCRdb keeps in-frame clones, though not all of them. The sample records 100,000 to 150,000 clones, roughly four fifths being singletons. The receptor's source is a man in his fifties or sixties with renal cell carcinoma. The source was blood, collected from a patient whose treatment included radiotherapy and nephrectomy. The V gene is TRBV4-2, the J gene TRBJ2-1; 7 bases match TRBD1. CDR3 sequence reads: CASSYRTGRVNEQFF. CDR3 in DNA: TGTGCCAGCAGCTATCGGACAGGAAGAGTCAATGAGCAGTTCTTC.